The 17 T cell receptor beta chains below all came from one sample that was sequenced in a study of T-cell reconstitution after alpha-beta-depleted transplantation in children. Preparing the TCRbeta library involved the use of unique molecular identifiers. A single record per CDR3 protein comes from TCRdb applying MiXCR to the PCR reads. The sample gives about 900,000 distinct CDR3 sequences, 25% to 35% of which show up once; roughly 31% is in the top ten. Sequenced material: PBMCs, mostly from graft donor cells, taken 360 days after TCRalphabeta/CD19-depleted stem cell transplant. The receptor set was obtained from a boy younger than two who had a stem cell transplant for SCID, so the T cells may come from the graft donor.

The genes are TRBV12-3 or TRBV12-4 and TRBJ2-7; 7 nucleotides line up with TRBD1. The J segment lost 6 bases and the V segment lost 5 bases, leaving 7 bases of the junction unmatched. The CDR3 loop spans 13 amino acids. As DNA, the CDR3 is TGTGCCAGCAGTCCGCGACAGGGAAGCGAGCAGTACTTC. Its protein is CASSPRQGSEQYF.

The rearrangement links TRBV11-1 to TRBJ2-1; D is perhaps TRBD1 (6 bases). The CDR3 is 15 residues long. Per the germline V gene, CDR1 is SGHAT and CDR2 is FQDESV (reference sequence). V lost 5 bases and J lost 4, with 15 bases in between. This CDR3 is CASSADRKLYNEQFF. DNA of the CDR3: TGTGCCAGCAGCGCCGACAGGAAACTTTACAATGAGCAGTTCTTC.

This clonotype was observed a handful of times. Here the CDR3 reads CSVPGYRRTEAFF. In DNA form, the CDR3 reads TGCAGTGTCCCAGGGTATAGGCGCACTGAAGCTTTCTTT. The chain carries TRBV20-1 and TRBJ1-1; maybe TRBD1 (5 bases). This CDR3 has 13 residues. Germline V gene data show CDR1 as DFQATT and CDR2 as SNEGSKA (reference sequence). Trimming stripped 7 bases from V and 4 bases from J, with 16 bases between.

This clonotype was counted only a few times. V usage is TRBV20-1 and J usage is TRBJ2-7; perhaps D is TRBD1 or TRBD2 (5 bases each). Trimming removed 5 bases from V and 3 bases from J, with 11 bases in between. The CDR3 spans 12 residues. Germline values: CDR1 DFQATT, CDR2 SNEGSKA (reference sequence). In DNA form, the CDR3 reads TGCAGTGCTGGGGGACCGAGCTACGAGCAGTACTTC. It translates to CSAGGPSYEQYF.

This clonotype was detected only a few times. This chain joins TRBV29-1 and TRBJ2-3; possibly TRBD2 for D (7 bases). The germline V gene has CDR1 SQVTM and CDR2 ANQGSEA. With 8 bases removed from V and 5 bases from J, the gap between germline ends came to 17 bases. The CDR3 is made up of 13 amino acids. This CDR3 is CSLWGGARDTQYF. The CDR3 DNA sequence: TGCAGCCTTTGGGGGGGGGCAAGAGATACGCAGTATTTT.

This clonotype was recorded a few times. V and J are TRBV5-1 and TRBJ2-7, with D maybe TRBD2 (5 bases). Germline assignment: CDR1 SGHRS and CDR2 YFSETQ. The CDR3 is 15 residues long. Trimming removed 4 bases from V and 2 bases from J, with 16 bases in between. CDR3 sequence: CASSVGEQRPYEQYF. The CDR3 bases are TGCGCCAGCAGCGTCGGGGAACAGAGGCCCTACGAGCAGTACTTC.

The CDR3 DNA follows: TGTGCCAGCAGTTACCCTTCTCCGGGCACCTTC. This gives the protein CASSYPSPGTF. The chain couples TRBV6-2 or TRBV6-3 to TRBJ1-2; D gene unclear. Germline CDR1 MNHEY, CDR2 SVGEGT. This CDR3 comprises 11 residues. V was cut by 2 bases and J by 13 bases, with 11 bases left in between.

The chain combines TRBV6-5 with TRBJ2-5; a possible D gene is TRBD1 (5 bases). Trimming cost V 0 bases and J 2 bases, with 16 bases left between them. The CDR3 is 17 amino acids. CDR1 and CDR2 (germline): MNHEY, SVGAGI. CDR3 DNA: TGTGCCAGCAGTTACTCGATCGCGGCACAGGCGCAAGAGACCCAGTACTTC. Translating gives CASSYSIAAQAQETQYF.

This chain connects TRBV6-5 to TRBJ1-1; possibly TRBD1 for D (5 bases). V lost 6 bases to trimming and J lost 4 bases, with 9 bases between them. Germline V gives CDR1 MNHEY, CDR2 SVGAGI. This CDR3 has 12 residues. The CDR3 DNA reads TGTGCCAGCAGCGTAGGGACCACTGAAGCTTTCTTT. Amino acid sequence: CASSVGTTEAFF.

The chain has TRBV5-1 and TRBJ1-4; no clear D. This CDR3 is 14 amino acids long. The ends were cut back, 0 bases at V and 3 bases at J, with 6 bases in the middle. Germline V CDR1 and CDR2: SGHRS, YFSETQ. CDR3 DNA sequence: TGCGCCAGCAGCTTGGGGAAGGCTAATGAAAAACTGTTTTTT. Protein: CASSLGKANEKLFF.

The CDR3 DNA sequence: TGCGCCAGCAGCTTGGCCCTGGTGCTAGCGGCCTCCAGTGAGCAGTTCTTC. Amino acids: CASSLALVLAASSEQFF. The chain combines TRBV5-1 with TRBJ2-1; TRBD2 matches at 7 bases. This CDR3 contains 17 residues. The J segment lost 9 bases and the V segment lost 0 bases, leaving 15 bases of the junction unmatched. CDR1 and CDR2 (germline): SGHRS, YFSETQ.

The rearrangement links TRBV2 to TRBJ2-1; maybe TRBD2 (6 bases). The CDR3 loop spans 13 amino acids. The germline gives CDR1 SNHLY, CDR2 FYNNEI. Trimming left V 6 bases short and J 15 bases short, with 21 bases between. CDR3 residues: CASRMEERVKGFF. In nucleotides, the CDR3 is TGTGCCAGCAGGATGGAAGAGCGGGTAAAGGGGTTCTTC.

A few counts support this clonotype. The CDR3 DNA reads TGTGCCAGCAGTTTGGTGCAGCTCGGATCCTACGAGCAGTACTTC. It codes for CASSLVQLGSYEQYF. The chain couples TRBV12-3 or TRBV12-4 to TRBJ2-7; D remains unclear. V was shortened by 3 bases and J by 1 base, with 13 bases between the two germline ends. The CDR3 is made up of 15 amino acids.

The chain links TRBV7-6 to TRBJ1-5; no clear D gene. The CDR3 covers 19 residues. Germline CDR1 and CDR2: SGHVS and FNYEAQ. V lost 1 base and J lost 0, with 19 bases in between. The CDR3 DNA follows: TGTGCCAGCAGCTTAGACCGCCTGGGAGGAGCGTATAGCAATCAGCCCCAGCATTTT. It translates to CASSLDRLGGAYSNQPQHF.

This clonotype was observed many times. In DNA, the CDR3 is TGCAGTGTCCCTTACAATGAGCAGTTCTTC. It codes for CSVPYNEQFF. The J gene is TRBJ2-1, the V gene TRBV20-1; no firm D call. Trimming removed 7 bases at V and 4 bases at J, with 5 bases between. CDR3 length: 10 amino acids. Germline V lookup: CDR1 DFQATT, CDR2 SNEGSKA (reference sequence).

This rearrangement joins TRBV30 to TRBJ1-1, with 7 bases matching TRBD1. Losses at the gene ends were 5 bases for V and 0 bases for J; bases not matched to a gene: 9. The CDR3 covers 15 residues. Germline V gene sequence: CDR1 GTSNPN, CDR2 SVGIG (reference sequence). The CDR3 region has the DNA TGTGCCTGGGTCCCGGGACAGACCATGAACACTGAAGCTTTCTTT. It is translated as CAWVPGQTMNTEAFF.

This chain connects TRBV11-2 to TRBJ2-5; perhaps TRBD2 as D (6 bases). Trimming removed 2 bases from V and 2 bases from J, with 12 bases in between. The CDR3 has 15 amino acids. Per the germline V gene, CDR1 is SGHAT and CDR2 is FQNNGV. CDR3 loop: CASSLYGGFQETQYF. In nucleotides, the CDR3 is TGTGCCAGCAGCTTATACGGAGGGTTTCAAGAGACCCAGTACTTC.